This TCR beta chain derives from a study of T cell responses to AZD1222 COVID-19 vaccine. About the study: Whether given at about 4 or about 12 weeks, second doses were pooled.

CDR3 length equals 12 residues. Germline V gene data show CDR1 as MDHEN and CDR2 as SYDVKM. Between the trimmed V and J ends, which lost 4 bases and 3 bases, there was a span of 7 bases. Using immunoSEQ multiplex PCR, the repertoire was profiled, and TCRdb retains in-frame clones only, with some absent. The repertoire holds roughly 120,000 clones, with 75% to 95% as singletons. The chain combines TRBV28 with TRBJ2-7; the D gene is possibly TRBD2 (5 bases). The TCR originated in an adult in good health. This sample comprised peripheral blood, obtained on day 0 of AZD1222 vaccination. CDR3 bases: TGTGCCAGCAGTTACCGGGACTACGAGCAGTACTTC. Protein: CASSYRDYEQYF.